These 28 T cell receptor beta chains came from one sample sequenced in a study of PD-1 blockade in classical Hodgkin lymphoma. The time point denotes: newly diagnosed, previously untreated cHL patient sample. Generated by immunoSEQ multiplex PCR, the TCRdb table keeps only in-frame clones and is missing some. The sample records 45,000 to 60,000 clones, approximately 91% being singletons. Sample: peripheral blood mononuclear cells (PBMCs). The receptor set was obtained from a human donor with classical Hodgkin lymphoma.

In regard to this clone: A read error may produce the germline difference seen at one junction end. The chain uses TRBV7-9 and TRBJ2-7, with D possibly matching TRBD1 (6 bases). This CDR3 contains 12 residues. CDR1 is SEHNR and CDR2 is FQNEAQ in the germline V gene (reference sequence). The DNA of the CDR3 is TGTGCCAGCAGCCCCGCGGAACAGGGTGAGGACTTC. Translation gives CASSPAEQGEDF.

The chain recombines TRBV7-3 with TRBJ2-1, with TRBD2 as a possible D gene (7 bases). Germline CDR1 is SGHTA and CDR2 is FQGTGA. Trimming removed 1 base at V and 4 bases at J, with 11 bases between. The length of the CDR3 is 15 residues. DNA of the CDR3: TGTGCCAGCAGCTTAATGGCGGGGGCGTACAATGAGCAGTTCTTC. Protein: CASSLMAGAYNEQFF. Full variable domain (missing parts from reference TRBV7-3 and TRBJ2-1): GAGVSQTPSNKVTEKGKYVELRCDPISGHTALYWYRQSLGQGPEFLIYFQGTGAADDSGLPNDRFFAVRPEGSVSTLKIQRTERGDSAVYLCASSLMAGAYNEQFFGPGTRLTVL.

The rearrangement joins TRBV5-1 to TRBJ2-1; 9 positions agree with TRBD2. Germline assignment: CDR1 SGHRS and CDR2 YFSETQ. The CDR3 covers 15 residues. V lost 1 base and J lost 8; bases outside the gene matches: 7. This chain's CDR3 is CASSLNSGRVDEQFF. The CDR3, as DNA: TGCGCCAGCAGCTTGAATAGCGGGAGAGTCGATGAGCAGTTCTTC.

The chain employs TRBV10-3 and TRBJ2-5, with TRBD2 matching over 9 bases. This CDR3 is built from 14 residues. Germline V gives CDR1 ENHRY, CDR2 SYGVKD. V shed 9 bases and J 4 bases; nucleotides not matched to a gene: 9. CDR3 DNA: TGTGCCATTAGTCCGGCGGGAGGGCGAGAGACCCAGTACTTC. Residues: CAISPAGGRETQYF.

This clone was seen only a few times. The chain carries TRBV27 and TRBJ1-2, with TRBD1 as a possible D gene (5 bases). V was clipped by 6 bases and J by 5 bases, with 10 bases between them. This CDR3 spans 12 amino acids. Per the germline V gene, CDR1 is MNHEY and CDR2 is SMNVEV (reference sequence). The CDR3 DNA is TGTGCCAGCAGACGGGGCCTTTATGGCTACACCTTC. This encodes CASRRGLYGYTF.

The chain employs TRBV18 and TRBJ2-1; the match to TRBD2 covers 7 bases. Germline trimming cut 6 bases from V and 1 base from J; bases unmatched to any gene: 15. Per germline, CDR1 KGHSH and CDR2 LQKENI. The CDR3 loop spans 18 amino acids. This CDR3 is CASSLSGGTSRSYNEQFF. CDR3 nucleotide sequence: TGTGCCAGCTCCCTGTCGGGAGGAACTTCCCGTTCCTACAATGAGCAGTTCTTC.

In this sample, this clone turned up once. The CDR3 coding sequence is TGTGCCAGCAGTAGAAGAAGCGGAACCAAGAGAACCCAGTACTTC. Translated: CASSRRSGTKRTQYF. This chain connects TRBV28 to TRBJ2-5; D is perhaps TRBD2 (5 bases). Per germline, CDR1 MDHEN and CDR2 SYDVKM. V lost 5 bases to trimming and J lost 8 bases, with 21 bases between them. There are 15 residues in the CDR3.

The chain combines TRBV9 with TRBJ2-1; tentatively, D is TRBD2 (6 bases). The germline V and J ends were trimmed by 4 bases and 6 bases, with 20 bases remaining between them. Germline loops: CDR1 SGDLS, CDR2 YYNGEE. The CDR3 spans 16 residues. In DNA, the CDR3 is TGTGCCAGCAGCTCCCAAACCGGGACTCCCTCCAATGAGCAGTTCTTC. Protein sequence: CASSSQTGTPSNEQFF.

The V and J genes are TRBV30 and TRBJ1-5; TRBD1 aligns across 12 bases. This CDR3 contains 19 residues. Germline lookup yields CDR1 GTSNPN and CDR2 SVGIG (reference sequence). V shed 4 bases and J 2 bases; nucleotides not matched to a gene: 15. The CDR3 protein is CAWTPRGDRGRGGNQPQHF. In DNA, the CDR3 is TGTGCCTGGACCCCTCGAGGGGACAGGGGGCGAGGAGGCAATCAGCCCCAGCATTTT.

This clone was observed a single time. The CDR3 coding sequence is TGTGCCAGCAGCTTGGCGGGAGGCATGGCAGATACGCAGTATTTT. Encoded protein: CASSLAGGMADTQYF. The rearrangement joins TRBV5-6 to TRBJ2-3, with 7 bases matching TRBD2. The length of the CDR3 is 15 residues. CDR1 and CDR2 (germline): SGHDT, YYEEEE. J gave up 4 bases and V 0 bases, and 5 bases lay outside the gene matches.

This rearrangement joins TRBV11-1 to TRBJ1-1; D unresolved. CDR3 length: 12 amino acids. Germline V gene sequence: CDR1 SGHAT, CDR2 FQDESV (reference sequence). The DNA of the CDR3 is TGTGCAACCCGATCCATGAACACTGAAGCTTTCTTT. This encodes CATRSMNTEAFF.

This clone has just one count. The rearrangement joins TRBV7-9 to TRBJ2-2; D ambiguous. This CDR3 comprises 13 residues. CDR1 is SEHNR, CDR2 FQNEAQ, per germline (reference sequence). Trimming removed 4 bases from V and 7 bases from J, with 10 bases in between. CDR3 nucleotide sequence: TGTGCCAGCAGCTCACTGGGCGTCGGGGAGCTGTTTTTT. As protein: CASSSLGVGELFF.

The chain couples TRBV5-1 to TRBJ2-1; D is possibly TRBD2 (6 bases). V dropped 3 bases and J dropped 5 bases, with 9 bases sitting between them. In germline, CDR1 is SGHRS, CDR2 YFSETQ. This CDR3 has 13 amino acids. The CDR3 region has the DNA TGCGCCAGCAGCTGGGGCGGGGACAATGAGCAGTTCTTC. Encoded protein: CASSWGGDNEQFF.

The chain links TRBV11-3 to TRBJ1-1; TRBD1 agrees at 8 bases. J gave up 0 bases and V 0 bases, and 9 bases lay outside the gene matches. The CDR3 length is 18 residues. The germline V gene has CDR1 SGHNT and CDR2 YENEEA. The CDR3: CASSLEGGQGGMNTEAFF. The CDR3 DNA follows: TGTGCCAGCAGCTTAGAAGGCGGACAGGGAGGGATGAACACTGAAGCTTTCTTT.

The chain links TRBV21-1 to TRBJ2-1. TRBV21-1 corresponds to a pseudogene. The CDR3 sequence is 14 residues long. CDR3 DNA: TGTGCCAGCAGCAAAGGGGACCTCTACAATGAGCAGTTCTTC. Translating it yields CASSKGDLYNEQFF.

The V and J genes are TRBV27 and TRBJ2-4; 9 bases agree with TRBD1. CDR1 and CDR2 from the germline V gene are MNHEY and SMNVEV (reference sequence). The CDR3 is 13 residues long. Germline trimming cut 6 bases from V and 14 bases from J; bases unmatched to any gene: 11. The chain's CDR3 is CASSRNSRDREYF. The CDR3 bases are TGTGCCAGCAGCCGAAACTCCCGGGACAGGGAGTACTTC.

The V call is TRBV7-6, the J call TRBJ2-2; 10 bases are a match to TRBD2. Germline assignment: CDR1 SGHVS and CDR2 FNYEAQ. There are 16 residues in the CDR3. The V segment lost 5 bases and the J segment 1 base; nucleotides outside the gene matches: 4. The CDR3 is CASSQLAGLNTGELFF. Written as DNA, the CDR3 is TGTGCCAGCAGCCAACTAGCGGGGCTGAACACCGGGGAGCTGTTTTTT.

The sample holds one count of this clone. In DNA, the CDR3 is TGTGCCAGCTCACGTCTAGCGGGAGGGCCTCTAGTCCAAGAGACCCAGTACTTC. Its protein is CASSRLAGGPLVQETQYF. The rearrangement links TRBV18 to TRBJ2-5; 12 bases are a match to TRBD2. Trimming at V came to 4 bases and at J to 1 base, leaving 10 bases not matched to a gene. Germline V gene lookup returns CDR1 KGHSH and CDR2 LQKENI. The CDR3 loop spans 18 amino acids.

The chain has TRBV18 and TRBJ2-5, with 10 bases lining up with TRBD1. V gave up 6 bases and J gave up 5 bases; unmatched junction bases: 9. Germline V gene sequence: CDR1 KGHSH, CDR2 LQKENI. The CDR3 is made up of 15 amino acids. The CDR3 DNA reads TGTGCCAGCTCGACTCCCGGGACAGGGGACGAGACCCAGTACTTC. Translation: CASSTPGTGDETQYF.

V gene TRBV19 combines with J gene TRBJ2-3; 10 nucleotides line up with TRBD1. CDR1 is LNHDA, CDR2 SQIVND, per germline (reference sequence). This CDR3 is 18 amino acids long. Germline trimming cut 4 bases from V and 2 bases from J; bases unmatched to any gene: 12. The CDR3 DNA reads TGTGCCAGTAGTACCCGGGACAGGGGCCCTACGATCACAGATACGCAGTATTTT. Its translation: CASSTRDRGPTITDTQYF.

The chain is built from TRBV6-5 and TRBJ1-1, with a possible D match to TRBD1 (5 bases). Germline V gives CDR1 MNHEY, CDR2 SVGAGI. The CDR3 consists of 15 residues. V was trimmed by 0 bases and J by 5 bases, leaving 13 bases between them. This CDR3 reads CASSYSAGRVTEAFF. CDR3 bases: TGTGCCAGCAGTTACTCGGCAGGGAGGGTTACTGAAGCTTTCTTT.

The V call is TRBV10-3, the J call TRBJ1-3, with 9 bases aligning to TRBD1. The trim removed 4 bases at V and 4 bases at J, leaving 8 bases unmatched. Germline loops: CDR1 ENHRY, CDR2 SYGVKD. The CDR3 consists of 16 residues. CDR3 protein: CAISAGNRGRGNTIYF. CDR3 in DNA: TGTGCCATCAGTGCGGGGAACAGGGGGCGAGGAAACACCATATATTTT.

The J gene is TRBJ2-7, the V gene TRBV4-1, with unresolved D. CDR1 MGHRA and CDR2 YSYEKL come from the germline V gene. Deletions cut 3 bases from V and 0 bases from J, with 6 bases between. The CDR3 totals 13 residues. CDR3 region: CASSQWTSYEQYF. The CDR3 nucleotides read TGCGCCAGCAGCCAGTGGACCTCCTACGAGCAGTACTTC.

There are a few counts of this clone. The chain links TRBV2 to TRBJ2-7; 7 bases are a match to TRBD1. Per the germline V gene, CDR1 is SNHLY and CDR2 is FYNNEI. This CDR3 region has 18 residues. The V segment lost 4 bases and the J segment 0 bases; nucleotides outside the gene matches: 15. For the CDR3, the DNA is TGTGCCAGCAGTGTTGGGCGTCCTGCGACAGGGAGCTCCTACGAGCAGTACTTC. This gives the protein CASSVGRPATGSSYEQYF. Drawing the rest from reference TRBV2 and TRBJ2-7, the complete variable domain is EPEVTQTPSHQVTQMGQEVILRCVPISNHLYFYWYRQILGQKVEFLVSFYNNEISEKSEIFDDQFSVERPDGSNFTLKIRSTKLEDSAMYFCASSVGRPATGSSYEQYFGPGTRLTVT.

The V gene is TRBV6-6, the J gene TRBJ2-5; D is unclear. Trimming removed 2 bases at V and 2 bases at J, with 6 bases between. Germline CDR1 MNHNY, CDR2 SVGAGI (reference sequence). This CDR3 has 13 residues. The DNA for the CDR3 is TGTGCCAGCAGTTACGCGGTACAAGAGACCCAGTACTTC. Protein sequence: CASSYAVQETQYF.

The chain's CDR3 is CASTLQYSNQPQHF. The DNA of the CDR3 is TGTGCCAGCACCCTACAGTATAGCAATCAGCCCCAGCATTTT. The rearrangement links TRBV6-6 to TRBJ1-5, with D unresolved. The V gene's germline CDR1 is MNHNY and CDR2 SVGAGI (reference sequence). Trimming took off 7 bases at V and 0 bases at J, with 10 bases between the two ends. The CDR3 extends over 14 amino acids.

V gene TRBV28 combines with J gene TRBJ1-1; D perhaps matches TRBD1 (5 bases). Trimming removed 4 bases at V and 4 bases at J, with 7 bases between. This CDR3 contains 12 residues. Germline CDR1 MDHEN, CDR2 SYDVKM. CDR3 in amino acids: CASSYRGTEAFF. In DNA form, the CDR3 reads TGTGCCAGCAGTTATAGGGGCACTGAAGCTTTCTTT.

The genes are TRBV10-3 and TRBJ1-1; no firm D call. This CDR3 comprises 15 residues. Germline CDR1 ENHRY, CDR2 SYGVKD. Trimming pared 0 bases from V and 2 bases from J, leaving 10 bases between. CDR3 in amino acids: CAISESPQSNTEAFF. In nucleotides, the CDR3 is TGTGCCATCAGTGAGTCACCACAGTCTAACACTGAAGCTTTCTTT.